This TCR beta chain stems from a study of Ad26.COV2.S vaccination and SARS-CoV-2 variants. Sequencing used immunoSEQ multiplex PCR; TCRdb keeps in-frame clones, though not all of them. The sample includes about 370,000 clones, approximately 86% of them seen just once. Noted treatment: 15 to 20 received Ad26.COV2.S at low or high dose, single or two shots; five or six received placebo; per-sample allocation not given. Samples were taken on day 63 after the first vaccine or placebo injection. Participants' vaccine, an Ad26 vector, delivered Wuhan-strain SARS-CoV-2 spike. Overall study findings and caveats: Recipients of either vaccine or placebo displayed similar breadth of non-spike TCRs.

Concerning this clone itself: The antigen is not known.

From germline, CDR1 is SNHLY and CDR2 FYNNEI. Trimming stripped 7 bases from V and 4 bases from J, with 16 bases between. This CDR3 contains 15 residues. Sequencing was performed on peripheral blood, taken in a trial of Ad26.COV2.S vaccine versus placebo. The rearrangement joins TRBV2 to TRBJ1-4, with unresolved D. The sequence was obtained from a person aged 18 to 65 who received the Ad26.COV2.S COVID-19 vaccine or a placebo. CDR3 amino acids: CASTLSESVNEKLFF. CDR3 coding DNA: TGTGCCAGCACCCTCTCCGAGTCTGTTAATGAAAAACTGTTTTTT.